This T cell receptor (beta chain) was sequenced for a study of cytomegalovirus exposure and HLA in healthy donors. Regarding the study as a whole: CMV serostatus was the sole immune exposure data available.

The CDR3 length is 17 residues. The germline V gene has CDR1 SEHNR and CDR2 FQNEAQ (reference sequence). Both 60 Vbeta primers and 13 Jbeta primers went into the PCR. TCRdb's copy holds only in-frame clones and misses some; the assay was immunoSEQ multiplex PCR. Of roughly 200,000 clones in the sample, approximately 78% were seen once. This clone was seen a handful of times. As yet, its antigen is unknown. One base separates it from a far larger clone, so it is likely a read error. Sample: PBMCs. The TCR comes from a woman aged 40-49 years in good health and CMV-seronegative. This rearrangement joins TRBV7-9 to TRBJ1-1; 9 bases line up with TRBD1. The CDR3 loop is CSSSQITGGSPGTEAFF. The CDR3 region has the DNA TGTTCCAGCAGCCAAATTACAGGGGGCTCTCCGGGTACTGAAGCTTTCTTT.